This T cell receptor beta chain was identified in a study of T cell repertoires in cytomegalovirus infection. Study background: Well-studied HLA-B-restricted CMV epitopes were used in the study alongside recently identified HLA-C-restricted ones. Indications came from public TCR beta signatures; they pointed to CMV infection and to a matching HLA type.

MiXCR, run by TCRdb on the reads, gives a single entry per CDR3 protein. The repertoire holds 70,000 or so distinct CDR3 sequences, with 25% to 30% as singletons. This clonotype was counted a few times. Its antigen is unidentified. This CDR3 contains 13 residues. V was pared by 7 bases and J by 1 base, with 4 bases of the junction left unmatched. Sequencing was performed on CD8+ T cells from cultured PBMCs, taken from culture after CMV antigen stimulation. The origin of this receptor is a human donor in good health (CMV status not recorded). Some clones in this sample may be carry-over from other donors' samples. This rearrangement joins TRBV12-3 or TRBV12-4 to TRBJ2-7; 7 bases match TRBD2. The DNA for the CDR3 is TGTGCCAGCAAAGCGGGACCTTCCTACGAGCAGTACTTC. Its translation is CASKAGPSYEQYF.